The 9 T cell receptor beta chains below all came from one sample that was sequenced in a study of blood T cell repertoires in COVID-19. Using immunoSEQ multiplex PCR, the repertoire was profiled, and TCRdb retains in-frame clones only, with some absent. The top ten clones hold roughly 2% of a sample with 250,000 or so clones, approximately 80% of them seen once. The sample comprised peripheral blood. These receptors all stem from a young man who had recovered from COVID-19.

This clone appeared once. The chain recombines TRBV3-1 (or the pseudogene TRBV3-2) with TRBJ1-4; 8 positions match TRBD1. Germline CDR1 LGHDT, CDR2 YNNKEL (reference sequence). J lost 5 bases, V lost 6 bases, and 8 bases had no gene match. The CDR3 is 15 amino acids. CDR3 in DNA: TGTGCCAGCAGAGCTTTACAGGGGGGGAATGAAAAACTGTTTTTT. It specifies CASRALQGGNEKLFF.

This chain uses TRBV15 with TRBJ2-1; TRBD2 is a possible D gene (6 bases). V lost 1 base and J lost 1, with 17 bases in between. CDR3 length equals 18 residues. Germline V gives CDR1 LNHNV, CDR2 YYDKDF (reference sequence). The CDR3 nucleotides are TGTGCCACCAGCAGAGTGGGGGGAAGGACGCTATCCTACAATGAGCAGTTCTTC. Its protein product is CATSRVGGRTLSYNEQFF.

The genes are TRBV2 and TRBJ1-2, with 7 bases lining up with TRBD1. Germline V gene lookup returns CDR1 SNHLY and CDR2 FYNNEI. The CDR3 consists of 13 residues. The junction had 12 bases not matched to a gene; V was cut back by 9 bases and J by 8 bases. The CDR3 nucleotides read TGTGCCAGGCAAATAACAGGGGTAGGAGGCTACACCTTC. Amino acid sequence: CARQITGVGGYTF.

V gene TRBV7-6 combines with J gene TRBJ2-5; TRBD1 matches 8 bases. The J segment lost 5 bases and the V segment lost 1 base, leaving 0 bases of the junction unmatched. CDR3 size: 13 residues. Germline CDR1 is SGHVS and CDR2 is FNYEAQ. Here the CDR3 reads CASSLDRGETQYF. In DNA, the CDR3 is TGTGCCAGCAGCTTAGACAGGGGGGAGACCCAGTACTTC.

V and J are TRBV19 and TRBJ1-6; a possible D gene is TRBD1 (6 bases). V was shortened by 3 bases and J by 7 bases, with 13 bases between the two germline ends. There are 15 residues in the CDR3. Germline loops: CDR1 LNHDA, CDR2 SQIVND (reference sequence). The CDR3 here is CASSMGATSNSPLHF. The CDR3 nucleotides read TGTGCCAGTAGTATGGGGGCCACATCCAATTCACCCCTCCACTTT.

The genes are TRBV5-1 and TRBJ2-5; no definite D call. The CDR3 contains 13 residues. The V and J ends lost 4 bases and 1 base respectively, with 8 bases between them. In germline, CDR1 is SGHRS, CDR2 YFSETQ. CDR3 sequence reads: CASSTGVQETQYF. The CDR3 DNA follows: TGCGCCAGCAGCACTGGAGTCCAAGAGACCCAGTACTTC.

The chain uses TRBV15 and TRBJ1-6; no clear D. Germline loops: CDR1 LNHNV, CDR2 YYDKDF (reference sequence). V lost 0 bases and J 0 bases, leaving 12 bases between the germline ends. The CDR3 runs 18 residues. DNA of the CDR3: TGTGCCACCAGCAGAGATCACGCGGGGAGCTCCTATAATTCACCCCTCCACTTT. Residues: CATSRDHAGSSYNSPLHF.

This clone was counted only a few times. The chain recombines TRBV19 with TRBJ2-5; the match to TRBD1 covers 8 bases. In germline, CDR1 is LNHDA, CDR2 SQIVND (reference sequence). Unmatched junction bases numbered 10, after V lost 3 bases and J lost 4 bases. The CDR3 spans 16 residues. The CDR3 region is CASSIEGRGRGETQYF. CDR3 nucleotide sequence: TGTGCCAGTAGTATTGAGGGCAGGGGGCGGGGAGAGACCCAGTACTTC.

In regard to this clone: Different DNA sequences within this sample yield the same CDR3. This sequence joins TRBV6-5 and TRBJ1-2; 9 nucleotides match TRBD1. CDR1 and CDR2 from the germline V gene are MNHEY and SVGAGI. The CDR3 sequence is 14 residues long. Trimming removed 6 bases from V and 4 bases from J; junction bases left unmatched: 6. CDR3: CASRRGQGVYGYTF. CDR3 DNA: TGTGCCAGCAGACGGGGACAGGGAGTCTATGGCTACACCTTC.